This TCR beta chain was captured by sequencing in a study of Ad26.COV2.S vaccination and SARS-CoV-2 variants. As for the study in general: Donor was one of the participants in the Ad26.COV2.S arm of the COV1001 trial.

Method: immunoSEQ multiplex PCR; TCRdb's copy keeps in-frame clones and lacks some. Of 440,000 or so clones listed, roughly nine tenths are singletons. The treatment is: roughly 18 received Ad26.COV2.S at low or high dose, single or two shots; about 5 received placebo; per-sample allocation not given. Vaccine and placebo recipients were sampled on day 63 after the first injection. The donor's status was that of an adult aged 18-55 years in Boston. The CDR3 totals 15 residues. Germline V CDR1 and CDR2: SGDLS, YYNGEE. The V segment lost 0 bases and the J segment 7 bases; nucleotides outside the gene matches: 5.

The specimen comprised peripheral blood, sampled in a trial of Ad26.COV2.S vaccine versus placebo. V is TRBV9 and J is TRBJ1-2, with TRBD1 matching over 11 bases. The receptor was isolated from a person aged 18-60 years who received the Ad26.COV2.S COVID-19 vaccine or a placebo. Here the CDR3 DNA reads TGTGCCAGCAGCGTAGGGGACAGGGGGAATTTTGGCTACACCTTC. Residues: CASSVGDRGNFGYTF.